A selection of T cell receptor beta chains follows, all from one sample in a study of cytomegalovirus exposure and HLA in healthy donors. Assay: immunoSEQ multiplex PCR; the TCRdb copy retains only in-frame clones and omits some. The sample contains approximately 160,000 clones, around 79% of which appear only once. The sequenced material came from PBMCs. Source of these receptors: a man younger than 35 in good health and CMV-seronegative. The CDR3 runs from the conserved cysteine through the conserved F or W. A D gene is named only where the DNA matches it firmly. Clone size is stated in some rows and not others, as once, few, many or a class when expanded.

>TRBV6-6|TRBD1|TRBJ1-5|.
TGTGCTAGCAGACGGGGACAGGGTATTCAGCCCCAGCATTTT
CASRRGQGIQPQHF
>TRBV30|.|TRBJ1-1|.
TGTGCCTGGAGTGTACCCGGCTTCGGGCGGGAAAGCGCTGAAGCTTTCTTT
CAWSVPGFGRESAEAFF
>TRBV7-9|TRBD2|TRBJ2-5|.
TGTTCCAGCAGCACTTCGACTAGCGGGCAAGAGACCCAGTACTTC
CSSSTSTSGQETQYF
>TRBV2|TRBD1|TRBJ2-3|.
TGTGCCAGCAGTGGGGACAGCCATGATACGCAGTATTTT
CASSGDSHDTQYF
>TRBV7-2|.|TRBJ2-5|few
TGTGCCAGCAAGAGTGGCGGGATAGAGACCCAGTACTTC
CASKSGGIETQYF
>TRBV7-6|.|TRBJ1-4|.
TGTGCCAGCAGCTTAGGGCCCCAATATGAAAAACTGTTTTTT
CASSLGPQYEKLFF
>TRBV6-1|TRBD1|TRBJ1-2|.
TGTGCCAGCAGTGAAGCACAGGGGGCCTATGGCTACACCTTC
CASSEAQGAYGYTF
>TRBV28|.|TRBJ1-1|.
TGTGCCAGCACCATAGTGAACACTGAAGCTTTCTTT
CASTIVNTEAFF
>TRBV9|.|TRBJ2-3|.
TGTGCCAGCAGCGAGGCTGGCGGTCTTACGCAGTATTTT
CASSEAGGLTQYF
>TRBV30|TRBD1|TRBJ1-2|.
TGTGCCTGGAGTCCCGGGACAGCTAACTATGGCTACACCTTC
CAWSPGTANYGYTF
>TRBV5-6|TRBD2|TRBJ2-1|.
TGTGCCAGCAGCCGTGGGACTAGCGGGATCCGTCACGATGAGCAGTTCTTC
CASSRGTSGIRHDEQFF
>TRBV7-9|TRBD1|TRBJ2-6|.
TGTTCCAGCAGTCCAGGGGGCTCTGGGGCCAACGTCCTGACTTTC
CSSSPGGSGANVLTF
>TRBV11-3|TRBD2|TRBJ2-1|.
TGTGCCAGCAGCCTCGGGGGCACTAGCGGGAGGAATGAGCAGTTCTTC
CASSLGGTSGRNEQFF
>TRBV10-1|.|TRBJ2-3|.
TGCGCCAGCAGTGAATCGGGGACAGATACGCAGTATTTT
CASSESGTDTQYF
>TRBV4-3|.|TRBJ2-1|.
TGCGCCAGCAGCCCCCGGGTAGCGGTCAATGAGCAGTTCTTC
CASSPRVAVNEQFF
>TRBV7-6|.|TRBJ2-1|.
TGTGCCAGCAGCTTAGGCCCAGGGGTGTCTACCTACAATGAGCAGTTCTTC
CASSLGPGVSTYNEQFF
>TRBV7-9|.|TRBJ2-7|.
TGTGCCAGCGAAATCGCCAGGGGCGCCTACGAGCAGTACTTC
CASEIARGAYEQYF
>TRBV4-3|.|TRBJ2-7|.
TGCGCCAGCAGCCATCTCAGGGGAGAGTCCTACGAGCAGTACTTC
CASSHLRGESYEQYF
>TRBV19|TRBD2|TRBJ2-5|.
TGTGCCAGTAGTATCGGGGGGAATTTGAGGGGAGAGACCCAGTACTTC
CASSIGGNLRGETQYF
>TRBV27|TRBD1|TRBJ1-1|.
TGTGCCAGCACCGCGGGACAGGGCACTGAAGCTTTCTTT
CASTAGQGTEAFF
>TRBV7-9|.|TRBJ1-2|.
TGTTCCAGCAGCTTAGACAGAGCTGAAGGCTACACCTTC
CSSSLDRAEGYTF
>TRBV4-1|.|TRBJ2-4|few
TGCGCCAGCAGCCAAGTTCCGCGGGAAAGGTTACAGTACTTC
CASSQVPRERLQYF
>TRBV7-6|TRBD2|TRBJ2-2|.
TGTGCCAGCAGCTCCAGCGGGGGGACCGGGGAGCTGTTTTTT
CASSSSGGTGELFF
>TRBV4-1|.|TRBJ2-2|.
TGCGCCAGCAGCTCCCGACGTCAGGTGAACACCGGGGAGCTGTTTTTT
CASSSRRQVNTGELFF
>TRBV30|TRBD1|TRBJ1-3|.
TGTGCCTGGAGTGCACAGACAGGGAAAATATATTTT
CAWSAQTGKIYF
>TRBV30|.|TRBJ1-2|.
TGTGCCTGGAGCATTTCACTAGCTAACTATGGCTACACCTTC
CAWSISLANYGYTF
>TRBV21-1|.|TRBJ2-7|.
TGTGCCAGCAGCACTCCCCGGGGGTCGAGCTCCTACGAGCAGTACTTC
CASSTPRGSSSYEQYF
>TRBV9|TRBD2|TRBJ2-7|few
TGTGCCAGCAGCGTTAGCGGGAGGCTCGACGAGCAGTACTTC
CASSVSGRLDEQYF
>TRBV6-5|TRBD2|TRBJ2-1|.
TGTGCCAGCAGTCCGGGACTAGCGGCTAATGAGCAGTTCTTC
CASSPGLAANEQFF
>TRBV28|.|TRBJ2-6|.
TGTGCCAGCAGCCCCCCGCATGCGGCTGGGGCCAACGTCCTGACTTTC
CASSPPHAAGANVLTF
>TRBV9|TRBD2|TRBJ2-1|.
TGTGCCAGCAGCGTAGGGGCGGGAGGGCCAAGAAAAGAGCAGTTCTTC
CASSVGAGGPRKEQFF
>TRBV28|TRBD1|TRBJ1-2|few
TGTGCCAGCAGTCCGCAGACCGGGACAGGGTACTATGGCTACACCTTC
CASSPQTGTGYYGYTF
>TRBV30|.|TRBJ1-5|.
TGTGCCTGGAGTGGGGCAGGGGTGGGCCCCCAGCATTTT
CAWSGAGVGPQHF
>TRBV25-1|TRBD1|TRBJ1-5|.
TGTGCCAGCAGCTTCACAGGGGTCCAATGGCCCCAGCATTTT
CASSFTGVQWPQHF
>TRBV5-1|TRBD2|TRBJ2-7|.
TGCGCCAGCAGCACCCGGACTAGCGGTGACGAGCAGTACTTC
CASSTRTSGDEQYF
>TRBV14|.|TRBJ2-3|.
TGTGCCAGCAGCCGACTATATAGCGGAGGTGGAGATACGCAGTATTTT
CASSRLYSGGGDTQYF
>TRBV19|TRBD2|TRBJ2-1|.
TGTGCCAGTAGTATGGCTAGCGGGAGTTGGGATGAGCAGTTCTTC
CASSMASGSWDEQFF
>TRBV7-9|.|TRBJ1-4|.
TGTGCCAGCAGCCCAGACTTAGCGGGTAATGAAAAACTGTTTTTT
CASSPDLAGNEKLFF